The source of this TCR beta chain is a study of T-cell memory formation after mild COVID-19 (dated by TCRdb to the early 2020s). For the study in its entirety: Most TCR sequence clusters were specific to one of the two donors. In a couple of donors, T-cell clones that expanded and contracted after mild COVID-19 were followed by sequencing TCRalpha and TCRbeta repertoires longitudinally. The cohort was made up of two young adult volunteers, one female and one male, who were previously healthy.

This clonotype was found many times. It has no known antigen specificity. No clone much larger than this one lies a single base away; base qualities are absent. Sequencing was carried out with an Illumina NovaSeq 6000. cDNA libraries for TCRalpha and TCRbeta were prepared by 5'RACE using constant-segment primers, with sample barcodes and unique molecular identifiers added. RNA was extracted from every sample with Trizol reagent. Library amplification was performed in two PCR steps, and a second sample barcode and Illumina TruSeq adapters were introduced in the second step. Sequencing of the libraries was done on an Illumina NovaSeq, producing 2 x 150 bp paired-end reads. The source study handled its data this way. Demultiplexing of reads and collapsing into UMI-guided consensus sequences were performed with migec v1.2.7. With mixcr v2.1.11, UMI consensuses were aligned to TRA and TRB V and J templates and assembled into clonotypes. A clonotype was counted as expanded or contracted only when both edgeR and NoisET called the clonotype significant, with the noise models trained on biological replicates. For edgeR calls, the thresholds were a false discovery rate-adjusted p below 0.01 and a log2 fold-change of 1. PCA with hierarchical clustering of max-normalized trajectories of the 1000 most abundant clonotypes was used as exploratory dynamics analysis. Each responding clone was given a CD4 or CD8 phenotype based on the CD4+ and CD8+ repertoires, which had been sequenced separately. The public sequencing data were trimmed at Q25 with fastp and processed into clonotypes with MiXCR by TCRdb, which kept only in-frame beta chains. CDR3 protein duplicates are merged, each entry listing the most common genes and DNA. The V and J calls were not made by the authors but by TCRdb's processing. Counted in this sample were hundreds of thousands of distinct CDR3 sequences; roughly 14% of them appeared once. The ten largest make up 22% of the sample.

Findings and caveats that apply to the study as a whole: Only a couple of mild cases were covered by the study, and larger cohorts that include severe cases with pre-infection samples were considered necessary. Contracting CD4+ clones appeared mostly in the CM and EM memory subsets, whereas CD8+ clones were enriched in EMRA. Some responding clones were detected in pre-infection memory, suggesting pre-existing cross-reactive memory T cells joined the SARS-CoV-2 response. Balanced CD4/CD8 phenotypes were observed for clones contracting from day 15 to 85, whereas a bias towards CD4+ was observed for a second wave of clones expanding from day 15 to 37. SARS-CoV-2 specificity was not confirmed for the second-wave clones peaking on day 37.

Ficoll-Paque density gradient centrifugation was the method used to isolate PBMCs. At the junction V is shortened by 3 bases and J by 5 bases, with 12 bases in between. From the cysteine through the phenylalanine, the CDR3 covers 14 amino acids. Only the CDR3 DNA stays, 42 bases, in frame from base 1. CDR1 and CDR2, looked up from the germline V gene, are SGHVS and FQNEAQ. This receptor was taken from a man aged 18 to 30 who had mild COVID-19 (a few samples of this study predate the infection). The sample titles of this study are shuffled in the database, so cell type and time point are left out; the donor was told from shared clones. The sample taken for sequencing was PBMCs or a T cell subset sorted from them (not recorded which). Recombination connected TRBV7-8 to TRBJ2-3; TRBD2 is a possible D gene, resting on 5 matching bases. The nucleotide sequence is given as TGTGCCAGCAGCTTCGACACGGGGAGAGATACGCAGTATTTT. It translates as CASSFDTGRDTQYF. The CDR3 plus the reference TRBV7-8 and TRBJ2-3 genes for the other parts give the full variable domain: GAGVSQSPRYKVAKRGQDVALRCDPISGHVSLFWYQQALGQGPEFLTYFQNEAQLDKSGLPSDRFFAERPEGSVSTLKIQRTQQEDSAVYLCASSFDTGRDTQYFGPGTRLTVL.